This entry lists 7 T cell receptor beta chains sequenced from one sample in a study of blood T cells in healthy people across ages. A sample-barcoded 5' primer and a J-beta primer mix were used in a second PCR of roughly 6 to 11 cycles. TCRdb ran MiXCR on the 5' RACE reads and lists one entry per CDR3 protein. There are about a million distinct CDR3 sequences in the sample; roughly 51% occur only once, and over 20% lies in the top ten. The sequencing sample was made of blood. The origin of the receptors is a woman aged 55 to 70 in good health.

The rearrangement links TRBV6-1 to TRBJ2-3; 10 nucleotides line up with TRBD1. This CDR3 contains 14 residues. From germline, CDR1 is MNHNS and CDR2 SASEGT. Germline trimming cut 6 bases from V and 4 bases from J; bases unmatched to any gene: 4. For the CDR3, the DNA is TGTGCCAGCAGCGACAGGGGGCAATCAGATACGCAGTATTTT. Translation: CASSDRGQSDTQYF.

This sequence joins TRBV12-3 or TRBV12-4 and TRBJ2-5; D remains ambiguous. The germline V and J ends were trimmed by 3 bases and 2 bases, with 10 bases remaining between them. This CDR3 comprises 14 residues. This CDR3 reads CASSFGSLQETQYF. The DNA of the CDR3 is TGTGCCAGCAGTTTTGGTTCGTTACAAGAGACCCAGTACTTC.

This clonotype was counted between two and nine times. The chain couples TRBV10-3 to TRBJ2-7; tentative D call: TRBD1 (6 bases). V lost 4 bases, J lost 2 bases, and 12 bases lay in between. CDR3 length: 14 residues. Germline V CDR1 and CDR2: ENHRY, SYGVKD. The CDR3 nucleotides are TGTGCCATCAGTGGGGGGACAAATGCCTACGAGCAGTACTTC. Its protein is CAISGGTNAYEQYF.

This clonotype was seen only a few times. This rearrangement joins TRBV27 to TRBJ2-1; D remains unclear. Germline CDR1 MNHEY, CDR2 SMNVEV (reference sequence). The CDR3 sequence is 16 residues long. Trimming took 4 bases from V and 2 from J, leaving 15 bases between them. The CDR3 spells CASSSAPLMAYNEQFF. In DNA, the CDR3 is TGTGCCAGCAGTTCCGCTCCCCTGATGGCCTACAATGAGCAGTTCTTC.

The rearrangement links TRBV20-1 to TRBJ2-7, with D possibly being TRBD2 (6 bases). The V end lost 6 bases, the J end lost 3 bases, and 27 bases lay between the germline ends. The CDR3 runs 17 residues. Germline-derived CDR1 and CDR2 are DFQATT and SNEGSKA (reference sequence). CDR3 sequence (DNA): TGCAGTGCCCAGTCGCCAGGCGGGGCTAGGGGCCTCTACGAGCAGTACTTC. As protein: CSAQSPGGARGLYEQYF.

This clonotype showed up just a few times. DNA of the CDR3: TGTGCCAGCAGATCGCACGGGCAAAGAGGGGAGACCCAGTACTTC. This translates into CASRSHGQRGETQYF. V usage is TRBV28 and J usage is TRBJ2-5; a weak D match, TRBD2 (5 bases). The germline V gene has CDR1 MDHEN and CDR2 SYDVKM. The CDR3 covers 15 residues. V lost 6 bases and J 5 bases, leaving 19 bases between the germline ends.

This clonotype appeared a few times. The chain recombines TRBV7-9 with TRBJ2-1, with D hard to call. Trimming removed 3 bases at V and 3 bases at J, with 9 bases between. There are 14 residues in the CDR3. CDR1 and CDR2 from the germline V gene are SEHNR and FQNEAQ (reference sequence). The CDR3 loop reads CASSFASLYNEQFF. CDR3 in DNA: TGTGCCAGCAGCTTTGCCAGCCTCTACAATGAGCAGTTCTTC.